The 24 T cell receptor beta chains presented below share a single source sample, sequenced in a study of technical replicates of blood from several donors. TCRdb's table, derived via immunoSEQ multiplex PCR, lists solely in-frame clones and lacks some. The sample consists of roughly 80,000 clones, over 75% of them appearing once. The sequencing sample was made of T cells isolated from PBMCs. These receptors were collected from a human donor in good health.

This chain uses TRBV6-1 with TRBJ2-7, with D possibly matching TRBD1 (5 bases). The CDR3 is made up of 14 amino acids. V shed 7 bases and J shed 7 bases, with 20 bases lying between them. Germline CDR1 reads MNHNS; CDR2 reads SASEGT. The CDR3 loop is CASTRAQTPLEQYF. CDR3 DNA sequence: TGTGCCAGCACCAGGGCCCAGACCCCTTTGGAGCAGTACTTC.

The CDR3 bases are TGTGCCAGCAGTATACTAGCGGGAGGGACCGAGCAGTACTTC. Protein sequence: CASSILAGGTEQYF. The chain employs TRBV27 and TRBJ2-7; the match to TRBD2 covers 13 bases. This CDR3 is 14 amino acids long. Germline V CDR1 and CDR2: MNHEY, SMNVEV (reference sequence). The trim removed 5 bases at V and 6 bases at J, leaving 4 bases unmatched.

The CDR3 sequence is CASSPGQGTDTQYF. The CDR3 DNA reads TGTGCCAGTAGTCCGGGACAGGGAACAGATACGCAGTATTTT. This chain connects TRBV19 to TRBJ2-3, with 9 bases lining up with TRBD1. With V trimmed by 5 bases and J by 3 bases, 3 bases remained unmatched. Germline CDR1 and CDR2: LNHDA and SQIVND (reference sequence). This CDR3 is 14 amino acids long.

The gene calls are TRBV4-1 and TRBJ2-3; TRBD2 aligns across 10 bases. V was pared by 3 bases and J by 7 bases, with 7 bases of the junction left unmatched. This CDR3 region has 15 residues. Germline assignment: CDR1 MGHRA and CDR2 YSYEKL. The CDR3 sequence: CASSQLAGAPHTQYF. CDR3 bases: TGCGCCAGCAGCCAGCTAGCGGGAGCCCCTCATACGCAGTATTTT.

The rearrangement joins TRBV30 to TRBJ2-6, with a weak D call TRBD1 (6 bases). Germline CDR1 GTSNPN, CDR2 SVGIG (reference sequence). The CDR3 runs 19 residues. V lost 5 bases and J lost 4, with 27 bases in between. The CDR3 region has the DNA TGTGCCTGGTTACCTTCGGACAGATACATTAGAGGAGGGGCCAACGTCCTGACTTTC. This translates into CAWLPSDRYIRGGANVLTF.

The J gene is TRBJ1-2, the V gene TRBV2; D is unresolved. Trimming took off 4 bases at V and 12 bases at J, with 9 bases between the two ends. CDR1 SNHLY and CDR2 FYNNEI come from the germline V gene. The CDR3 is 10 amino acids. The CDR3 sequence is CASSGQMDTF. The CDR3 nucleotides are TGTGCCAGCAGTGGGCAGATGGACACCTTC.

This chain joins TRBV4-2 and TRBJ2-1; 11 bases align to TRBD2. The CDR3 length is 16 residues. Unmatched junction bases numbered 6, after V lost 0 bases and J lost 8 bases. Germline V CDR1 and CDR2: LGHNA, YNFKEQ. The CDR3 region is CASSQDLTSGSYEQFF. CDR3 nucleotide sequence: TGTGCCAGCAGCCAAGATCTAACTAGCGGGAGCTATGAGCAGTTCTTC.

The rearrangement joins TRBV7-3 to TRBJ2-7; 9 nucleotides match TRBD2. From germline, CDR1 is SGHTA and CDR2 FQGTGA. The CDR3 loop spans 15 amino acids. The trim removed 0 bases at V and 7 bases at J, leaving 7 bases unmatched. The CDR3 protein is CASSLTSGSLGEQYF. The CDR3, as DNA: TGTGCCAGCAGCTTAACTAGCGGGAGTCTAGGGGAGCAGTACTTC.

The J gene is TRBJ1-2, the V gene TRBV25-1; no clear D gene. Trimming cost V 10 bases and J 4 bases, with 19 bases left between them. This CDR3 region has 14 residues. CDR1 is MGHDK and CDR2 is SYGVNS in the germline V gene. The CDR3 here is CATSQTNNFYGYTF. For the CDR3, the DNA is TGTGCCACCTCCCAGACAAATAATTTCTATGGCTACACCTTC.

This chain joins TRBV2 and TRBJ1-2; D gene ambiguous. The CDR3 is 13 residues long. Trimming cost V 2 bases and J 0 bases, with 4 bases left between them. Germline values: CDR1 SNHLY, CDR2 FYNNEI. CDR3: CASSETSNYGYTF. The CDR3, as DNA: TGTGCCAGCAGTGAAACTTCTAACTATGGCTACACCTTC.

The CDR3 loop is CATNFRERFF. The DNA of the CDR3 is TGTGCCACAAATTTCAGGGAAAGGTTCTTC. V and J are TRBV2 and TRBJ2-1, with D tentatively TRBD1 (5 bases). Deletions cut 10 bases from V and 15 bases from J, with 16 bases between. Germline V gene data show CDR1 as SNHLY and CDR2 as FYNNEI. CDR3 length: 10 residues.

There are a few counts of this clone. This chain joins TRBV2 and TRBJ1-1; 8 bases are a match to TRBD1. CDR3 length: 14 amino acids. J was trimmed by 7 bases and V by 9 bases; bases with no gene match: 13. From germline, CDR1 is SNHLY and CDR2 FYNNEI. CDR3 sequence (DNA): TGTGCCAGTGCGAAGACGCTAACAGGGGGTGAAGCTTTCTTT. This gives the protein CASAKTLTGGEAFF.

This rearrangement joins TRBV4-1 to TRBJ2-1; 7 bases agree with TRBD1. Germline CDR1 reads MGHRA; CDR2 reads YSYEKL. The CDR3 sequence is 15 residues long. The J segment lost 6 bases and the V segment lost 3 bases, leaving 8 bases of the junction unmatched. CDR3 DNA: TGCGCCAGCAGCCAGTACAGGGGTTTCGTCAATGAGCAGTTCTTC. This gives the protein CASSQYRGFVNEQFF.

This chain joins TRBV5-1 and TRBJ1-2, with D tentatively TRBD1 (6 bases). CDR3 size: 14 residues. Germline-derived CDR1 and CDR2 are SGHRS and YFSETQ. V shed 0 bases and J shed 8 bases, with 14 bases lying between them. Here the CDR3 DNA reads TGCGCCAGCAGCTTGGTATTGGGGGCTGAAGGCTACACCTTC. Encoded protein: CASSLVLGAEGYTF.

The rearrangement links TRBV4-2 to TRBJ2-2; 12 bases are shared with TRBD1. V trimming: 5 bases; J trimming: 0 bases; junction bases outside the gene matches: 7. Looked up from germline, CDR1 is LGHNA and CDR2 is YNFKEQ. The CDR3 is 18 amino acids. CDR3 sequence reads: CASSYRDRGLANTGELFF. CDR3 sequence (DNA): TGTGCCAGCAGCTACCGGGACAGGGGGCTCGCGAACACCGGGGAGCTGTTTTTT.

This clone has a single count. This CDR3 reads CVGIGAQGDYEQYF. The CDR3 region has the DNA TGTGTTGGAATAGGGGCCCAGGGGGACTACGAGCAGTACTTC. The chain couples TRBV14 to TRBJ2-7; TRBD1 agrees at 7 bases. The CDR3 has 14 amino acids. From germline, CDR1 is SGHDN and CDR2 FVKESK.

This clone has only one observation. V gene TRBV7-2 combines with J gene TRBJ2-1; 10 positions agree with TRBD2. Losses at the gene ends were 0 bases for V and 3 bases for J; bases not matched to a gene: 5. Per the germline V gene, CDR1 is SGHTA and CDR2 is FQGNSA. The CDR3 loop spans 17 amino acids. The CDR3 loop is CASSLAGLAGDYNEQFF. CDR3 bases: TGTGCCAGCAGCTTAGCGGGGCTAGCGGGAGACTACAATGAGCAGTTCTTC.

The J gene is TRBJ2-5, the V gene TRBV4-1; D uncertain. Germline V gene sequence: CDR1 MGHRA, CDR2 YSYEKL. Trimming removed 2 bases from V and 2 bases from J, with 12 bases in between. The CDR3 length is 15 residues. In nucleotides, the CDR3 is TGCGCCAGCAGCCAAATCGCGCATTTTCAAGAGACCCAGTACTTC. Translated, it gives CASSQIAHFQETQYF.

This rearrangement joins TRBV30 to TRBJ2-7, with 10 nucleotides matching TRBD2. The length of the CDR3 is 15 residues. Per the germline V gene, CDR1 is GTSNPN and CDR2 is SVGIG (reference sequence). J gave up 2 bases and V 3 bases, and 7 bases lay outside the gene matches. The CDR3 DNA is TGTGCCTGGAGGCAGCTAGCGGGAGACACCTACGAGCAGTACTTC. Its translation is CAWRQLAGDTYEQYF.

The gene calls are TRBV21-1 and TRBJ2-2; the D call in the table, TRBD1, was not verified against the DNA. TRBV21-1 is a recognized pseudogene. CDR3 length: 17 residues. CDR3 bases: TGTGCCAGCAGCAAGAGAATGGACAGGGGGCGGACCGGGGAGCTGTTTTTT. This gives the protein CASSKRMDRGRTGELFF.

The genes are TRBV7-3 and TRBJ2-2; 7 bases fit TRBD2. The length of the CDR3 is 17 residues. V gave up 5 bases and J gave up 4 bases; unmatched junction bases: 13. Looked up from germline, CDR1 is SGHTA and CDR2 is FQGTGA. CDR3 coding DNA: TGTGCCAGCAGCCCCCGCGGGGGTTGGGGTGGCACCGGGGAGCTGTTTTTT. This codes for CASSPRGGWGGTGELFF.

The V and J genes are TRBV9 and TRBJ1-1, with a possible D match to TRBD1 (6 bases). The CDR3 consists of 17 residues. Germline CDR1 is SGDLS and CDR2 is YYNGEE. Trimming stripped 0 bases from V and 8 bases from J, with 23 bases between. Here the CDR3 reads CASSVGEGAGRGKEAFF. The CDR3 DNA reads as TGTGCCAGCAGCGTAGGTGAAGGCGCAGGCAGGGGAAAGGAAGCTTTCTTT.

The chain couples TRBV2 to TRBJ2-1; D is uncertain. The CDR3 length is 15 residues. From germline, CDR1 is SNHLY and CDR2 FYNNEI. Trimming left V 5 bases short and J 4 bases short, with 15 bases between. The CDR3 nucleotides are TGTGCCAGCAGTCTAAGTTTAGTCCTATACAATGAGCAGTTCTTC. Protein sequence: CASSLSLVLYNEQFF.

V usage is TRBV6-1 and J usage is TRBJ1-1; no clear D. The germline V gene encodes CDR1 MNHNS and CDR2 SASEGT. CDR3 length: 13 amino acids. Trimming removed 5 bases from V and 5 bases from J, with 12 bases in between. The CDR3: CASSKNLGTEAFF. The CDR3 coding sequence is TGTGCCAGCAGTAAAAACCTAGGAACTGAAGCTTTCTTT.